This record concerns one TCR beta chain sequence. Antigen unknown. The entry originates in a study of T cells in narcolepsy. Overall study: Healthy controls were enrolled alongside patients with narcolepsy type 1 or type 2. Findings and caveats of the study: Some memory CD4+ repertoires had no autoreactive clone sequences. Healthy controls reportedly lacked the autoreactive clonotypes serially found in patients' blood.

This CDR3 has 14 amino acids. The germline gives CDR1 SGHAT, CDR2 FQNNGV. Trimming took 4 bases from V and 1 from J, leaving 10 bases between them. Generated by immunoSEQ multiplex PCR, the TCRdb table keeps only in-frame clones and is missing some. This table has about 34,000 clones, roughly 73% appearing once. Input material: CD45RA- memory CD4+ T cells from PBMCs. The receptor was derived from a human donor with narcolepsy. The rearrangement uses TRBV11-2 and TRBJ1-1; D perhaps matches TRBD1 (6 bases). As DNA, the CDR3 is TGTGCCAGCAGCTCCAGGGGAGCGAACACTGAAGCTTTCTTT. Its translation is CASSSRGANTEAFF.